The 16 T cell receptor beta chains listed next were all sequenced from one sample in a study of blood T cells in healthy people across ages. Alongside a J-beta primer mix, a sample-barcoded 5' primer served in a second PCR lasting roughly 7 to 11 cycles. TCRdb recomputed calls from the 5' RACE reads with MiXCR, one row per CDR3 protein. The sample includes approximately 800,000 distinct CDR3 sequences, 25% of them seen just once. The sample also formed part of further work on T cells of mothers and their children.

Sequenced material: blood. All receptors derive from a boy younger than 18 in good health.

The V call is TRBV5-1, the J call TRBJ1-1; 7 bases are shared with TRBD1. V shed 5 bases and J 5 bases; nucleotides not matched to a gene: 9. Germline lookup yields CDR1 SGHRS and CDR2 YFSETQ. CDR3 size: 14 residues. CDR3 DNA sequence: TGCGCCAGCAGGTGGGACAGTTTAGATACTGAAGCTTTCTTT. Translated, it gives CASRWDSLDTEAFF. Looking up the rest from reference TRBV5-1 and TRBJ1-1 gives the full variable domain: KAGVTQTPRYLIKTRGQQVTLSCSPISGHRSVSWYQQTPGQGLQFLFEYFSETQRNKGNFPGRFSGRQFSNSRSEMNVSTLELGDSALYLCASRWDSLDTEAFFGQGTRLTVV.

CDR3 sequence (DNA): TGTGCCAGCAGCGTCAGTTGGGCGGGTCCCTACGAGCAGTACTTC. Translating gives CASSVSWAGPYEQYF. The chain uses TRBV7-2 and TRBJ2-7; a weak D match, TRBD2 (5 bases). There are 15 residues in the CDR3. The ends were cut back, 5 bases at V and 2 bases at J, with 16 bases in the middle. Looked up from germline, CDR1 is SGHTA and CDR2 is FQGNSA.

The rearrangement uses TRBV14 and TRBJ2-5; 8 nucleotides agree with TRBD1. The J call may be in error: the DNA end matches TRBJ2-1 better. This CDR3 region has 15 residues. CDR1 is SGHDN and CDR2 is FVKESK in the germline V gene. In DNA, the CDR3 is TGTGCCAGCACTTCGACAGGGGCTGACTACAATGAGCAGTTCTTC. Amino acid sequence: CASTSTGADYNEQFF.

The genes are TRBV4-3 and TRBJ2-1; TRBD2 might be the D (7 bases). This CDR3 is 17 amino acids long. V was clipped by 0 bases and J by 8 bases, with 20 bases between them. Germline CDR1 LGHNA, CDR2 YSLEER. This CDR3 reads CASSQESWGGNGDEQFF. The CDR3 nucleotides read TGCGCCAGCAGCCAAGAATCGTGGGGGGGCAATGGAGATGAGCAGTTCTTC.

The CDR3 protein is CSARDRVAKNIQYF. The CDR3 DNA follows: TGCAGTGCTAGAGATCGAGTAGCCAAAAACATTCAGTACTTC. The chain has TRBV20-1 and TRBJ2-4; D is ambiguous. Germline V gene lookup returns CDR1 DFQATT and CDR2 SNEGSKA (reference sequence). With 0 bases removed from V and 0 bases from J, the gap between germline ends came to 6 bases. CDR3 length equals 14 residues.

Only a few counts were recorded for this clonotype. The chain carries TRBV6-1 and TRBJ2-1, with D perhaps being TRBD1 or TRBD2 (5 bases each). Germline V gives CDR1 MNHNS, CDR2 SASEGT. The CDR3 runs to 17 residues. V shed 9 bases and J shed 1 base, with 22 bases lying between them. The DNA of the CDR3 is TGTGCCAGTAGCTGGCGCCCCGGGACCCTTTCCTACAATGAGCAGTTCTTC. Protein sequence: CASSWRPGTLSYNEQFF.

V is TRBV12-3 or TRBV12-4 and J is TRBJ2-7; tentative D call: TRBD1 (6 bases). Trimming stripped 3 bases from V and 4 bases from J, with 13 bases between. This CDR3 is 14 amino acids long. The CDR3 reads CASSFTGKGYEQYF. DNA of the CDR3: TGTGCCAGCAGTTTTACAGGGAAGGGATACGAGCAGTACTTC.

This clonotype has more than one count but fewer than ten. The chain has TRBV2 and TRBJ2-1; D perhaps matches TRBD2 (6 bases). The CDR3 sequence is 15 residues long. V was shortened by 2 bases and J by 2 bases, with 10 bases between the two germline ends. In germline, CDR1 is SNHLY, CDR2 FYNNEI. DNA for the CDR3: TGTGCCAGCAGTGAATCGGCTAGCGCCTACAATGAGCAGTTCTTC. Translated, it gives CASSESASAYNEQFF.

CDR3 loop: CASSQGGFQKEETQYF. The DNA of the CDR3 is TGTGCCAGCAGCCAGGGGGGGTTTCAGAAGGAAGAGACCCAGTACTTC. The chain is built from TRBV9 and TRBJ2-5; possibly TRBD1 or TRBD2 for D (7 bases each). The CDR3 spans 16 residues. Germline V gene lookup returns CDR1 SGDLS and CDR2 YYNGEE. Trimming stripped 4 bases from V and 3 bases from J, with 19 bases between.

This clonotype was detected once. The chain combines TRBV20-1 with TRBJ2-3; TRBD2 agrees at 7 bases. Germline V gives CDR1 DFQATT, CDR2 SNEGSKA (reference sequence). The CDR3 has 14 amino acids. The J segment lost 9 bases and the V segment lost 3 bases, leaving 12 bases of the junction unmatched. As DNA, the CDR3 is TGCAGTGCTAGGTCGACTAGCCCCGAAGGGACGCAGTATTTT. This sequence encodes CSARSTSPEGTQYF.

This clonotype showed up many times. DNA for the CDR3: TGTGCCAGCAGCATAGTCCAGGGTCGGACCGGGGAGCTGTTTTTT. This translates into CASSIVQGRTGELFF. The chain joins TRBV21-1 to TRBJ2-2; the table's TRBD1 call for D was not verified on the DNA. TRBV21-1 is a documented pseudogene. This CDR3 is 15 amino acids long.

This clonotype was observed many times. The gene calls are TRBV29-1 and TRBJ2-1; D unresolved. The CDR3 extends over 13 amino acids. The germline V gene encodes CDR1 SQVTM and CDR2 ANQGSEA. Trimming took off 4 bases at V and 9 bases at J, with 16 bases between the two ends. CDR3 sequence: CSVGAQPVGEQFF. The CDR3 bases are TGCAGCGTTGGTGCCCAACCAGTGGGTGAGCAGTTCTTC.

This clonotype came up a few times. This chain uses TRBV3-1 with TRBJ2-7; a weak D match, TRBD1 (6 bases). There are 14 residues in the CDR3. CDR1 LGHDT and CDR2 YNNKEL come from the germline V gene (reference sequence). V lost 0 bases and J 5 bases, leaving 11 bases between the germline ends. CDR3 amino acids: CASSQEHRVHEQYF. The CDR3 DNA reads TGTGCCAGCAGCCAAGAGCACAGGGTCCACGAGCAGTACTTC.

The table lists this clonotype with a few counts. The chain carries TRBV7-2 and TRBJ2-5; D is unresolved. The J call may be incorrect, as the DNA end agrees better with TRBJ2-7. The CDR3 consists of 14 residues. Germline V lookup: CDR1 SGHTA, CDR2 FQGNSA. CDR3 DNA sequence: TGTGCCAGCAGCTTATTGAACGGGCCAACCGAGCAGTACTTC. Translated, it gives CASSLLNGPTEQYF.

The chain employs TRBV21-1 and TRBJ2-4; the table's D call, TRBD1, was not checked against the DNA. TRBV21-1 is an annotated pseudogene. The CDR3 has 17 residues. CDR3 residues: CASSKGQGYLAKNIQYF. CDR3 DNA: TGTGCCAGCAGCAAAGGACAGGGCTACCTAGCCAAAAACATTCAGTACTTC.

This clonotype was seen a few times. Mismatch with germline at one junction end may stem from a read error. The gene calls are TRBV20-1 and TRBJ2-5, with D tentatively TRBD2 (5 bases). From germline, CDR1 is DFQATT and CDR2 SNEGSKA (reference sequence). The length of the CDR3 is 15 residues. The DNA for the CDR3 is TGCAGTGCCCCTCTGGGGAGCCGACTTCAAGAGGCCCAGTACTTC. It specifies CSAPLGSRLQEAQYF.